A single sample is the source of the 17 T cell receptor beta chains below, sequenced in a study of control samples from healthy donors and cancer patients. Clones were read by immunoSEQ multiplex PCR, and TCRdb kept only the in-frame ones, dropping some. The data contain roughly 170,000 clones, 85% to 95% of them singletons. The sequenced material came from blood. The receptors derive from a woman between 18 and 30 years old in good health.

The genes are TRBV7-9 and TRBJ2-4; no definite D call. V lost 5 bases to trimming and J lost 0 bases, with 17 bases between them. The CDR3 extends over 17 amino acids. Germline V CDR1 and CDR2: SEHNR, FQNEAQ (reference sequence). CDR3 nucleotide sequence: TGTGCCAGCAGCCGCACATACCAAGTACTAGCCAAAAACATTCAGTACTTC. Protein: CASSRTYQVLAKNIQYF.

J is TRBJ1-5 and V is TRBV19; 7 nucleotides match TRBD1. The CDR3 is 16 amino acids. In germline, CDR1 is LNHDA, CDR2 SQIVND (reference sequence). V lost 6 bases, J lost 2 bases, and 10 bases stayed unmatched. DNA of the CDR3: TGTGCCAGTAGCCGAGGGAACAGGGGAGGCAATCAGCCCCAGCATTTT. Translation: CASSRGNRGGNQPQHF.

V and J are TRBV11-3 and TRBJ1-5; D ambiguous. In germline, CDR1 is SGHNT, CDR2 YENEEA. Trimming shortened V by 3 bases and J by 4 bases, and 7 bases separated the two germline ends. CDR3 size: 13 residues. CDR3 loop: CASSLEENQPQHF. The CDR3 DNA follows: TGTGCCAGCAGCTTGGAGGAAAATCAGCCCCAGCATTTT.

This chain uses TRBV27 with TRBJ1-4; a weak D match, TRBD1 (5 bases). Trimming stripped 8 bases from V and 4 bases from J, with 11 bases between. The germline gives CDR1 MNHEY, CDR2 SMNVEV (reference sequence). The length of the CDR3 is 13 residues. The CDR3 bases are TGTGCCAGCCAAAGACAGCGTAATGAAAAACTGTTTTTT. Encoded protein: CASQRQRNEKLFF. The full variable domain, with the rest looked up from reference TRBV27 and TRBJ1-4, is EAQVTQNPRYLITVTGKKLTVTCSQNMNHEYMSWYRQDPGLGLRQIYYSMNVEVTDKGDVPEGYKVSRKEKRNFPLILESPSPNQTSLYFCASQRQRNEKLFFGSGTQLSVL.

V usage is TRBV6-2 or TRBV6-3 and J usage is TRBJ1-5; 9 positions match TRBD1. This CDR3 comprises 18 residues. V was pared by 0 bases and J by 2 bases, with 8 bases of the junction left unmatched. Germline values: CDR1 MNHEY, CDR2 SVGEGT. The chain's CDR3 is CASSYSIRDRERNQPQHF. DNA of the CDR3: TGTGCCAGCAGTTACTCGATCCGGGACAGGGAACGCAATCAGCCCCAGCATTTT.

The chain carries TRBV28 and TRBJ2-3, with D perhaps assigned TRBD1 or TRBD2 (6 bases each). V gave up 6 bases and J gave up 1 base, with 17 bases separating them. Germline V gene lookup returns CDR1 MDHEN and CDR2 SYDVKM. There are 16 residues in the CDR3. The CDR3 reads CASSYRGPSGTDTQYF. The CDR3 DNA follows: TGTGCCAGCAGCTACCGGGGGCCCTCTGGCACAGATACGCAGTATTTT.

For the CDR3, the DNA is TGTGCCAGCAGCTTGTGGGACAGCTCCCCTGAAGCTTTCTTT. It yields the protein CASSLWDSSPEAFF. The V gene is TRBV7-2, the J gene TRBJ1-1; 7 bases align to TRBD1. The CDR3 totals 14 residues. J lost 6 bases, V lost 3 bases, and 7 bases had no gene match. The germline V gene encodes CDR1 SGHTA and CDR2 FQGNSA.

The rearrangement links TRBV5-4 to TRBJ2-7; 9 bases fit TRBD1. The germline CDR1 and CDR2 sequences are SGHNT and YYREEE (reference sequence). V shed 0 bases, J shed 5 bases, and the junction held 9 bases outside the gene matches. This CDR3 has 16 residues. As DNA, the CDR3 is TGTGCCAGCAGCTTGGTCCCCGGGACAGGGTGGCACGAGCAGTACTTC. Translation gives CASSLVPGTGWHEQYF.

The chain joins TRBV20-1 to TRBJ1-1; 8 bases align to TRBD1. The CDR3 extends over 11 amino acids. Trimming cost V 3 bases and J 9 bases; bases outside gene matches: 3. CDR1 is DFQATT, CDR2 SNEGSKA, per germline (reference sequence). The chain's CDR3 is CSASGQGQAFF. The CDR3 DNA reads as TGCAGTGCTAGTGGACAGGGCCAAGCTTTCTTT.

The V gene is TRBV6-5, the J gene TRBJ2-2; D is possibly TRBD2 (6 bases). The CDR3 runs 15 residues. V lost 0 bases to trimming and J lost 6 bases, with 11 bases between them. Germline CDR1 is MNHEY and CDR2 is SVGAGI. The DNA for the CDR3 is TGTGCCAGCAGTTACTCGTTAGGGGAGGCCGGGGAGCTGTTTTTT. It translates to CASSYSLGEAGELFF.

The chain couples TRBV2 to TRBJ1-5, with 10 bases that match TRBD1. V lost 6 bases, J lost 3 bases, and 2 bases stayed unmatched. Germline V gene sequence: CDR1 SNHLY, CDR2 FYNNEI. The CDR3 is made up of 14 amino acids. For the CDR3, the DNA is TGTGCCAGCAGCGGGACAGGGGTCAATCAGCCCCAGCATTTT. This gives the protein CASSGTGVNQPQHF.

CDR3 DNA sequence: TGTGCCAGCAGCCCTGAGAACTCTGGAAACACCATATATTTT. This translates into CASSPENSGNTIYF. The rearrangement uses TRBV5-6 and TRBJ1-3; D unresolved. The CDR3 sequence is 14 residues long. Germline V gene lookup returns CDR1 SGHDT and CDR2 YYEEEE. The V and J ends lost 4 bases and 0 bases respectively, with 8 bases between them.

The rearrangement joins TRBV11-2 to TRBJ2-5; possible D gene TRBD1, 5 bases. V was pared by 1 base and J by 0 bases, with 15 bases between. Looked up from germline, CDR1 is SGHAT and CDR2 is FQNNGV. The CDR3 covers 17 residues. The CDR3: CASSLARIRGYQETQYF. CDR3 DNA: TGTGCCAGCAGCTTAGCCCGCATTAGGGGATACCAAGAGACCCAGTACTTC.

The chain couples TRBV24-1 to TRBJ1-1; possible D gene TRBD1, 6 bases. The V and J ends lost 4 bases and 7 bases respectively, with 12 bases between them. CDR1 KGHDR and CDR2 SFDVKD come from the germline V gene. The CDR3 spans 13 residues. CDR3 residues: CATSDAMTGEAFF. CDR3 coding DNA: TGTGCCACCAGTGACGCCATGACAGGTGAAGCTTTCTTT.

Points on this clone: The sample has other DNA sequences that encode this CDR3 too. V usage is TRBV3-1 (or the pseudogene TRBV3-2) and J usage is TRBJ2-1; no reliable D call. The CDR3 runs 13 residues. In germline, CDR1 is LGHDT, CDR2 YNNKEL (reference sequence). The germline V and J ends were trimmed by 1 base and 3 bases, with 4 bases remaining between them. The CDR3 is CASSQAGYNEQFF. DNA of the CDR3: TGTGCCAGCAGCCAAGCAGGCTACAATGAGCAGTTCTTC.

The chain uses TRBV6-5 and TRBJ1-2, with TRBD1 as a possible D gene (5 bases). The germline CDR1 and CDR2 sequences are MNHEY and SVGAGI. The V and J ends lost 6 bases and 6 bases respectively, with 20 bases between them. The CDR3 length is 15 residues. CDR3 sequence (DNA): TGTGCCAGCAGCCACAGGCAGTGGGGCAGAGATGGCTACACCTTC. Translation gives CASSHRQWGRDGYTF.

CDR3 amino acids: CARRDYLQETQYF. The CDR3 coding sequence is TGTGCCCGGCGGGACTACCTACAAGAGACCCAGTACTTC. This sequence joins TRBV11-3 and TRBJ2-5, with 7 positions matching TRBD2. V lost 11 bases, J lost 2 bases, and 8 bases stayed unmatched. This CDR3 region has 13 residues. Germline assignment: CDR1 SGHNT and CDR2 YENEEA.